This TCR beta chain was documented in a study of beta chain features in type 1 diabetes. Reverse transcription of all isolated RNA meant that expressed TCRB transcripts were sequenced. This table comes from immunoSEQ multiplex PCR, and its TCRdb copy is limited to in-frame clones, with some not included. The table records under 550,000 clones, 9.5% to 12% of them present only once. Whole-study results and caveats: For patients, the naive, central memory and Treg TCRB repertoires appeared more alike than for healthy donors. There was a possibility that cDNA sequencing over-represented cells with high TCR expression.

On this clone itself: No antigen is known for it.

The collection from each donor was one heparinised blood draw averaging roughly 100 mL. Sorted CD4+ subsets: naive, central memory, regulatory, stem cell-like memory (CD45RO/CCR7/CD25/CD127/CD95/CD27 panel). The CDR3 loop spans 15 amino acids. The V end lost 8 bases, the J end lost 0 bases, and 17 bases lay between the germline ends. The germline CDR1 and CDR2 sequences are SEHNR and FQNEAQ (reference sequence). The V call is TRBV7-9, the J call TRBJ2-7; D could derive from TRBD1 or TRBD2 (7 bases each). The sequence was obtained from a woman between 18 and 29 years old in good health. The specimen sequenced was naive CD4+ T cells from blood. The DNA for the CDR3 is TGTGCCAGCGAGCGGGGACAGCTCAGCTCCTACGAGCAGTACTTC. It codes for CASERGQLSSYEQYF.